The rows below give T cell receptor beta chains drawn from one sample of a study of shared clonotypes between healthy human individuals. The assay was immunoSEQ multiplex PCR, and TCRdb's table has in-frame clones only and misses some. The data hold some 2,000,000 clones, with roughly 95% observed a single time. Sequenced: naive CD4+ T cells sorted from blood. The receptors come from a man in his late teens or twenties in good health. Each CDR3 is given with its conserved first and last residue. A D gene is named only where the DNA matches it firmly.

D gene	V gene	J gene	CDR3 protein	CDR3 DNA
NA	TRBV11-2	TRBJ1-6	CASSNAGTVNSPLHF	TGTGCCAGCAGCAATGCCGGGACGGTAAATTCACCCCTCCACTTT
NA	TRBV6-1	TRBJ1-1	CASGSTGWFAFF	TGTGCCAGCGGTAGTACAGGGTGGTTCGCTTTCTTT
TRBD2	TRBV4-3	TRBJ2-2	CASSLGLAANTGELFF	TGCGCCAGCAGCTTGGGACTAGCCGCGAACACCGGGGAGCTGTTTTTT
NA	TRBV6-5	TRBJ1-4	CASSPGRRKNEKLFF	TGTGCCAGCAGCCCCGGACGGAGGAAGAATGAAAAACTGTTTTTT
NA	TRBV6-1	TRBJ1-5	CASSEAFLHGNQPQHF	TGTGCCAGCAGTGAAGCTTTCTTACATGGCAATCAGCCCCAGCATTTT
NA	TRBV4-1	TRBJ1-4	CASSQEGGIVNEKLFF	TGCGCCAGCAGCCAAGAGGGGGGAATCGTTAATGAAAAACTGTTTTTT
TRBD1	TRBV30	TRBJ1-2	CAWSAGQSANYGYTF	TGTGCCTGGAGTGCGGGACAGTCAGCTAACTATGGCTACACCTTC
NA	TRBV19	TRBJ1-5	CASSIPSVGNQPQHF	TGTGCCAGTAGTATCCCGTCCGTTGGCAATCAGCCCCAGCATTTT
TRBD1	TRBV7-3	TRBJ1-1	CASSLDREGQAFF	TGTGCCAGCAGCTTAGACAGGGAGGGCCAAGCTTTCTTT
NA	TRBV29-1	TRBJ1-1	CSARQSLNTEAFF	TGCAGCGCCCGACAGAGCTTGAACACTGAAGCTTTCTTT
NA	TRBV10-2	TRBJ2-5	CASRDFQETQYF	TGCGCCAGCCGGGACTTCCAAGAGACCCAGTACTTC
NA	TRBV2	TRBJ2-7	CASSEARGTIHEQYF	TGTGCCAGCAGTGAAGCCCGGGGAACTATCCACGAGCAGTACTTC
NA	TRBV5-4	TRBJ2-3	CASSLGHTDTQYF	TGTGCCAGCAGCTTGGGACACACAGATACGCAGTATTTT
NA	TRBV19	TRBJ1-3	CASTPAGGYTGNTIYF	TGTGCCAGTACCCCGGCAGGCGGTTATACTGGAAACACCATATACTTT
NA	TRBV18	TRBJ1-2	CASSPAIGENYGYTF	TGTGCCAGCTCACCCGCTATCGGGGAAAACTATGGCTACACCTTC
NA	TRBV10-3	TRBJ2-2	CAISRDPNTGELFF	TGTGCCATCAGCCGGGACCCTAACACCGGGGAGCTGTTTTTT
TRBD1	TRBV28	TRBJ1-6	CASIMARDRGISPLHF	TGTGCCAGCATCATGGCCCGGGACAGGGGAATCTCACCCCTCCACTTT
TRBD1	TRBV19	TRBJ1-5	CASSSTPPGQGQPQHF	TGTGCCAGTAGTTCTACTCCGCCGGGACAGGGACAGCCCCAGCATTTT
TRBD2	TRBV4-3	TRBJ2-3	CASSQGAGTSGRDTQYF	TGCGCCAGCAGCCAAGGGGCCGGGACTAGCGGGAGGGATACGCAGTATTTT
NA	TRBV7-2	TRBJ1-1	CASSLVMNTEAFF	TGTGCCAGCAGCTTAGTCATGAACACTGAAGCTTTCTTT
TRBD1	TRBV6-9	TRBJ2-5	CASLRQGETQYF	TGTGCCAGTTTGAGACAGGGGGAGACCCAGTACTTC
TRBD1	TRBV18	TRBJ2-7	CASSPLGTGGNEQYF	TGTGCCAGCTCCCCTCTAGGGACAGGGGGCAACGAGCAGTACTTC